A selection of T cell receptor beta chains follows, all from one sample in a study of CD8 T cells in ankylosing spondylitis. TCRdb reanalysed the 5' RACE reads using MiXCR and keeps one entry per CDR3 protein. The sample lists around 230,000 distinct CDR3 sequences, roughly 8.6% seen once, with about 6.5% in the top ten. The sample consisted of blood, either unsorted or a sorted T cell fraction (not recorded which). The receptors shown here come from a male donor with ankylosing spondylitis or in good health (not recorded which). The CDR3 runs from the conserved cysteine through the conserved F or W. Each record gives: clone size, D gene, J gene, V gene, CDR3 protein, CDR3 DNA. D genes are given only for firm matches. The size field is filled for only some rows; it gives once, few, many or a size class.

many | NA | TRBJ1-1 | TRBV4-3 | CASSHLGDEAFF | TGCGCCAGCAGCCACCTTGGGGATGAAGCTTTCTTT
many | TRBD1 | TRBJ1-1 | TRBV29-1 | CSVEGRTGATEAFF | TGCAGCGTCGAGGGGAGGACAGGGGCCACTGAAGCTTTCTTT
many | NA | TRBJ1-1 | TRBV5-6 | CASSFSTEAFF | TGTGCCAGCAGCTTCAGTACTGAAGCTTTCTTT
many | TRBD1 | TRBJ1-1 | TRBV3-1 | CASSQGFGGTGSRGTEAFF | TGTGCCAGCAGCCAAGGTTTTGGGGGGACAGGGTCCAGGGGCACTGAAGCTTTCTTT
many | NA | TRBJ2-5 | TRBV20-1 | CSASRTQETQYF | TGCAGTGCTAGCCGCACCCAAGAGACCCAGTACTTC
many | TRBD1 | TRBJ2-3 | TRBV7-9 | CASSRPGTGSTDTQYF | TGTGCCAGCAGCAGGCCCGGGACAGGAAGCACAGATACGCAGTATTTT
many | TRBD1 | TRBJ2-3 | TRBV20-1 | CSASPQGQGTDTQYF | TGCAGTGCTAGCCCCCAGGGACAGGGCACAGATACGCAGTATTTT
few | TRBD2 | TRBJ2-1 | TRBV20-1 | CSARVGGAYNEQFF | TGCAGTGCTAGAGTCGGGGGGGCCTACAATGAGCAGTTCTTC
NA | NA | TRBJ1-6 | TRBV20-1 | CSARDLTRSSYNSPLHF | TGCAGTGCTAGAGATCTTACCCGAAGCTCCTATAATTCACCCCTCCACTTT
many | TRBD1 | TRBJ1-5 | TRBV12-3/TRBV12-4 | CASSGGGRGQPQHF | TGTGCCAGCAGTGGAGGGGGCAGAGGTCAGCCCCAGCATTTT
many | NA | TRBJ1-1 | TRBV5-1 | CASSPNPGFNTEAFF | TGCGCCAGCAGCCCGAATCCGGGGTTCAACACTGAAGCTTTCTTT
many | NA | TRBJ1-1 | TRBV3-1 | CASSQEVAFF | TGTGCCAGCAGCCAAGAAGTTGCTTTCTTT
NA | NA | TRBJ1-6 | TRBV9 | CASSVAGHNSPLHF | TGTGCCAGCAGCGTAGCCGGCCATAATTCACCCCTCCACTTT
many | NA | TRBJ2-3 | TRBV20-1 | CSARVGRSTDTQYF | TGCAGTGCTAGAGTAGGGAGGAGCACAGATACGCAGTATTTT
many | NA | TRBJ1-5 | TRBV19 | CATLGGGADDQPQHF | TGTGCCACCCTAGGGGGAGGGGCTGATGATCAGCCCCAGCATTTT
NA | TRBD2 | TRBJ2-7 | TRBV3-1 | CASSHKNPRTSGGPWEQYF | TGTGCCTCCAGCCACAAAAACCCCCGGACTAGCGGGGGTCCTTGGGAGCAGTACTTC
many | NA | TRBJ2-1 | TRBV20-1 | CSARILQAGKNNNEQFF | TGCAGTGCTAGGATCTTGCAAGCGGGCAAAAACAACAATGAGCAGTTCTTC
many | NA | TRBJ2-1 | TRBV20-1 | CSALRQLYNHEQFF | TGCAGTGCTTTACGACAGCTTTACAACCATGAGCAGTTCTTC
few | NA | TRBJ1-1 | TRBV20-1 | CSASDRLGTEAFF | TGCAGTGCTTCAGACAGGCTCGGCACTGAAGCTTTCTTT
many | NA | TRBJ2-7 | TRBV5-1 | CASSLRGEVYEQYF | TGCGCCAGCAGCTTGCGTGGGGAGGTCTACGAGCAGTACTTC
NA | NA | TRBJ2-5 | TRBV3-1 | CASSHGPAQETQYF | TGTGCCAGCAGCCACGGTCCAGCACAAGAGACCCAGTACTTC
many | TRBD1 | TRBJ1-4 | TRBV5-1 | CASSLAGTGGEKLFF | TGCGCCAGCAGCTTGGCCGGGACAGGGGGAGAAAAACTGTTTTTT
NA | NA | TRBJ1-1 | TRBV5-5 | CASSPYPGRQAEAFF | TGTGCCAGCAGCCCCTACCCGGGGCGACAGGCTGAAGCTTTCTTT
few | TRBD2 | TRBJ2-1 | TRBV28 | CASSSIRTSGGAGEQFF | TGTGCCAGCAGTTCAATCAGGACTAGCGGGGGGGCGGGTGAGCAGTTCTTC
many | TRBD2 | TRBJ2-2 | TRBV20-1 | CSARDPSGGTHTGELFF | TGCAGTGCTAGAGATCCTAGCGGGGGTACCCACACCGGGGAGCTGTTTTTT
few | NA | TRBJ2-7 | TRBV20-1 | CSAALRREQYF | TGCAGTGCTGCTCTCCGTAGGGAGCAGTACTTC
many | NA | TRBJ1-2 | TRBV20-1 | CSARTGTDYGYTF | TGCAGTGCTAGAACAGGAACAGATTATGGCTACACCTTC
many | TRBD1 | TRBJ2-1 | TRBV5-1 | CASSIQGGEQFF | TGCGCCAGCAGCATACAGGGGGGTGAGCAGTTCTTC
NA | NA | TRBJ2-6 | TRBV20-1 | CSAREWVDGANVLTF | TGCAGTGCTAGAGAGTGGGTTGACGGGGCCAACGTCCTGACTTTC